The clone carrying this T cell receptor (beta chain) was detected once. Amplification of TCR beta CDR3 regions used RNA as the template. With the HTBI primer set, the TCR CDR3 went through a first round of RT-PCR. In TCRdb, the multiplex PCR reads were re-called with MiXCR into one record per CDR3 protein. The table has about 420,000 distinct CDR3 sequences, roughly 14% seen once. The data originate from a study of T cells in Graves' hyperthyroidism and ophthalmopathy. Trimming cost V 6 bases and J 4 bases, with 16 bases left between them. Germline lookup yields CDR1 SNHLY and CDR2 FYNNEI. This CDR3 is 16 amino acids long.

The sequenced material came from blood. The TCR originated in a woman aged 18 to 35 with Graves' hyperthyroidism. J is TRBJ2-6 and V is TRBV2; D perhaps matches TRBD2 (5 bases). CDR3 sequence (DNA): TGTGCCAGCAGAGAGGACTCTATGGCAGGGGCCAACGTCCTGACTTTC. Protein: CASREDSMAGANVLTF.